This entry is about one TCR beta chain. Its specificity is not known. The data originate from a study of T cell repertoires in cytomegalovirus infection. General study points: The ex vivo response was dominated by HLA-C-restricted CMV-specific TCR beta clonotypes.

MiXCR, run by TCRdb on the reads, gives a single entry per CDR3 protein. Here the sample spans 100,000 to 150,000 distinct CDR3 sequences, roughly 32% being singletons. The CDR3 contains 13 residues. Germline CDR1 and CDR2: SEHNR and FQNEAQ (reference sequence). Between the trimmed V and J ends, which lost 3 bases and 1 base, there was a span of 3 bases. The sequencing here drew on CD8+ T cells from cultured PBMCs, taken from culture after CMV antigen stimulation. V gene TRBV7-9 combines with J gene TRBJ2-2, with D hard to call. The receptor was isolated from a human donor in good health (CMV status not recorded). Some clones in this sample may be carry-over from other donors' samples. The CDR3 DNA sequence: TGTGCCAGCAGCTTCCTGAACACCGGGGAGCTGTTTTTT. Its translation: CASSFLNTGELFF.